A selection of T cell receptor beta chains follows, all from one sample in a study of sequential checkpoint blockade in melanoma. Using immunoSEQ multiplex PCR, the repertoire was profiled, and TCRdb retains in-frame clones only, with some absent. The sample has under 15,000 clones, 21% seen once. Sequencing used tumor tissue (inferred from file names), obtained from a patient given nivolumab and ipilimumab in sequence. The receptors were gathered from a human donor with melanoma. CDR3s include the opening cysteine and the closing phenylalanine or tryptophan. Fields, in order: J gene, clone size, V gene, CDR3 protein. Only some rows state a clone size, as once, few, many or a class for expanded clones.

J gene: TRBJ2-3; clone size: -; V gene: TRBV14; CDR3 protein: CASSQGPRDTQYF
J gene: TRBJ2-7; clone size: -; V gene: TRBV5-1; CDR3 protein: CASSLGRDTGREQYF
J gene: TRBJ2-5; clone size: -; V gene: TRBV19; CDR3 protein: CASSTGNRAGTQYF
J gene: TRBJ2-1; clone size: few; V gene: TRBV7-6; CDR3 protein: CASLRTSGTSSYNEQFF
J gene: TRBJ2-7; clone size: few; V gene: TRBV6-8; CDR3 protein: CASTNVGETYEQYF
J gene: TRBJ1-1; clone size: -; V gene: TRBV6-8; CDR3 protein: CASSQRQGRTEAFF
J gene: TRBJ1-1; clone size: few; V gene: TRBV28; CDR3 protein: CASREQGAPSTEAFF
J gene: TRBJ1-4; clone size: -; V gene: TRBV27; CDR3 protein: CASRPWGQQNEKLFF
J gene: TRBJ1-2; clone size: -; V gene: TRBV2; CDR3 protein: CASASDRYGYTF
J gene: TRBJ2-3; clone size: -; V gene: TRBV9; CDR3 protein: CASSPGLAVLTDTQYF
J gene: TRBJ2-2; clone size: -; V gene: TRBV19; CDR3 protein: CASSTFGGPDTGELFF
J gene: TRBJ2-1; clone size: -; V gene: TRBV4-1; CDR3 protein: CASSEASWNEQFF
J gene: TRBJ2-1; clone size: few; V gene: TRBV11-3; CDR3 protein: CASSSPQREGNEQFF
J gene: TRBJ2-2; clone size: many; V gene: TRBV11-3; CDR3 protein: CASSIYRTGTGELFF
J gene: TRBJ2-7; clone size: many; V gene: TRBV11-3; CDR3 protein: CASSLRVAGGYEQYF
J gene: TRBJ2-1; clone size: few; V gene: TRBV12-2; CDR3 protein: CASRLVPGSYNEQFF
J gene: TRBJ2-3; clone size: many; V gene: TRBV11-3; CDR3 protein: CASSLIGALDTQYF
J gene: TRBJ2-7; clone size: many; V gene: TRBV9; CDR3 protein: CASSVGLGGSSYEQYF
J gene: TRBJ2-3; clone size: -; V gene: TRBV19; CDR3 protein: CASSIGDAGVNTQYF
J gene: TRBJ1-2; clone size: few; V gene: TRBV6-8; CDR3 protein: CASAEPWDRGSGYTF
J gene: TRBJ1-5; clone size: -; V gene: TRBV11-3; CDR3 protein: CASSSSEALGNQPQHF
J gene: TRBJ2-7; clone size: -; V gene: TRBV4-1; CDR3 protein: CASSELSGTSVEQYF
J gene: TRBJ1-2; clone size: -; V gene: TRBV6-8; CDR3 protein: CASSERGAVYGYTF
J gene: TRBJ2-7; clone size: medium-sized; V gene: TRBV23-1; CDR3 protein: CASSQGPGNTYEQYF
J gene: TRBJ1-2; clone size: -; V gene: TRBV28; CDR3 protein: CASSFPARWSGYTF
J gene: TRBJ2-2; clone size: -; V gene: TRBV30; CDR3 protein: CAWSGRQGDFSGLFF
J gene: TRBJ1-6; clone size: -; V gene: TRBV28; CDR3 protein: CASNSPNSPLHF
J gene: TRBJ1-4; clone size: few; V gene: TRBV10-2; CDR3 protein: CASSEPDANEKLFF
J gene: TRBJ1-5; clone size: -; V gene: TRBV19; CDR3 protein: CASSMSRGWSNQPQHF
J gene: TRBJ2-1; clone size: few; V gene: TRBV6-8; CDR3 protein: CASIIAGGPFSYNEQFF
J gene: TRBJ2-1; clone size: -; V gene: TRBV11-3; CDR3 protein: CASSLYAGWMDEQFF
J gene: TRBJ2-3; clone size: -; V gene: TRBV30; CDR3 protein: CAWTPRQGATDTQYF
J gene: TRBJ1-1; clone size: -; V gene: TRBV5-1; CDR3 protein: CASSPQEGMNTEAFF
J gene: TRBJ2-2; clone size: -; V gene: TRBV5-1; CDR3 protein: CASIGQGGNTGELFF
J gene: TRBJ2-3; clone size: -; V gene: TRBV11-3; CDR3 protein: CASSWGLVGSDTQYF
J gene: TRBJ1-1; clone size: -; V gene: TRBV6-8; CDR3 protein: CASRPHAGNTEAFF
J gene: TRBJ2-2; clone size: few; V gene: TRBV11-3; CDR3 protein: CASSLGWQGVTGELFF
J gene: TRBJ1-1; clone size: -; V gene: TRBV10-2; CDR3 protein: CASRVDLMNTEAFF
J gene: TRBJ2-1; clone size: few; V gene: TRBV6-8; CDR3 protein: CATLGRRLDEQFF
J gene: TRBJ2-7; clone size: -; V gene: TRBV28; CDR3 protein: CASSLSGRDYEQYF
J gene: TRBJ2-3; clone size: few; V gene: TRBV9; CDR3 protein: CASSGSGSSDTQYF
J gene: TRBJ1-3; clone size: few; V gene: TRBV9; CDR3 protein: CASSVAGQGFGNTIYF
J gene: TRBJ1-5; clone size: -; V gene: TRBV19; CDR3 protein: CASNPGPGNQPQHF
J gene: TRBJ1-1; clone size: -; V gene: TRBV5-1; CDR3 protein: CASSLQGPRTEAFF
J gene: TRBJ2-5; clone size: -; V gene: TRBV5-1; CDR3 protein: CASSSRGPIQETQYF
J gene: TRBJ1-2; clone size: few; V gene: TRBV11-3; CDR3 protein: CASSLEGSGYYGYTF
J gene: TRBJ2-1; clone size: few; V gene: TRBV11-3; CDR3 protein: CASSLGTGGIDEQFF
J gene: TRBJ2-1; clone size: few; V gene: TRBV28; CDR3 protein: CASSPPTYNEQFF
J gene: TRBJ2-2; clone size: few; V gene: TRBV6-8; CDR3 protein: CASRGGSGNTGELFF
J gene: TRBJ1-2; clone size: -; V gene: TRBV29-1; CDR3 protein: CSVEPPWGGFNIYGYTF
J gene: TRBJ2-1; clone size: -; V gene: TRBV11-3; CDR3 protein: CASSKEEGGREQFF
J gene: TRBJ2-2; clone size: -; V gene: TRBV5-1; CDR3 protein: CASSQIGGGRTGELFF